The rows below give T cell receptor beta chains drawn from one sample of a study of cytomegalovirus exposure and HLA in healthy donors. Assay used: immunoSEQ multiplex PCR; TCRdb lists only in-frame clones, some missing. The sample shows 100,000 to 150,000 clones, about 83% of them seen only once. What was sequenced was PBMCs. These receptors all come from a woman aged 40 to 50 in good health and CMV-seropositive. Each CDR3 is given with its conserved first and last residue. A D gene is named only where the DNA matches it firmly. Expanded clones get a size class; other rows say once, few or many, or leave the size out.

size | D | J | V | CDR3 | DNA
once | TRBD1 | TRBJ1-1 | TRBV9 | CASSFTGGMGTEAFF | TGTGCCAGCAGCTTCACAGGGGGCATGGGCACTGAAGCTTTCTTT
NA | NA | TRBJ2-3 | TRBV6-1 | CASSGVRDAGTDTQYF | TGTGCCAGCAGTGGCGTCCGAGATGCGGGCACAGATACGCAGTATTTT
NA | NA | TRBJ1-2 | TRBV7-9 | CSSTSPGEDYGYTF | TGTTCCAGCACCTCCCCGGGGGAGGACTATGGCTACACCTTC
NA | TRBD2 | TRBJ2-7 | TRBV9 | CASSVNGGSSYEQYF | TGTGCCAGCAGCGTAAACGGCGGGAGTTCCTACGAGCAGTACTTC
NA | NA | TRBJ2-7 | TRBV5-1 | CASSSATYSYEQYF | TGCGCCAGCAGCTCGGCGACATACTCCTACGAGCAGTACTTC
NA | NA | TRBJ2-1 | TRBV9 | CASGAGMGEQFF | TGTGCCAGCGGCGCGGGAATGGGTGAGCAGTTCTTC
few | TRBD2 | TRBJ2-3 | TRBV6-5 | CASSYRSGGGTDTQYF | TGTGCCAGCAGTTACAGGAGCGGGGGGGGTACAGATACGCAGTATTTT
few | TRBD1 | TRBJ2-7 | TRBV10-3 | CAISGETGSYEQYF | TGTGCCATCAGTGGGGAGACAGGGAGCTACGAGCAGTACTTC
NA | TRBD2 | TRBJ2-7 | TRBV2 | CASYRREGLYEQYF | TGTGCCAGCTACAGGCGGGAGGGCCTGTACGAGCAGTACTTC
NA | NA | TRBJ1-1 | TRBV6-5 | CASGGVNTEAFF | TGTGCCAGCGGAGGAGTGAACACTGAAGCTTTCTTT